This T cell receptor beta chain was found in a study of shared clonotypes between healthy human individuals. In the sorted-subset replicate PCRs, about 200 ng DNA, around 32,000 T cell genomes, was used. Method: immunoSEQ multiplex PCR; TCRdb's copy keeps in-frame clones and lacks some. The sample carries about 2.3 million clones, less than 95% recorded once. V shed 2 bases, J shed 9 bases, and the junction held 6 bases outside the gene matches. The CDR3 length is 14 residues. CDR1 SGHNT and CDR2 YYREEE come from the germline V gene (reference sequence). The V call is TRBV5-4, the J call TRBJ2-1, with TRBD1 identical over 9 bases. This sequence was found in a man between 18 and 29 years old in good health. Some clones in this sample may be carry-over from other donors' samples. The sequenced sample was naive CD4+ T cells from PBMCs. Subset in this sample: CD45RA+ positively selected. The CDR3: CASSFGQGLGEQFF. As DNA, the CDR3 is TGTGCCAGCAGCTTCGGACAGGGGCTAGGTGAGCAGTTCTTC.